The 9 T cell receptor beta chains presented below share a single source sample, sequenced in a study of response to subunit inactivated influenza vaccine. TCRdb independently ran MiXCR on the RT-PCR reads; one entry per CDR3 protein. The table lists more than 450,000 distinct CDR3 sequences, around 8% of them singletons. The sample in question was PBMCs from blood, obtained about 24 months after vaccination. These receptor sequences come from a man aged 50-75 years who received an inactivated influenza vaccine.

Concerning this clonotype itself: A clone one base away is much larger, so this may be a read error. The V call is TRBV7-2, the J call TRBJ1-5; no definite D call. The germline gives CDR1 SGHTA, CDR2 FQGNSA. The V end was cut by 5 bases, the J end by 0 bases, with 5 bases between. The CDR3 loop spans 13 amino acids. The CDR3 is CASSKDSNQPQHF. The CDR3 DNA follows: TGTGCCAGCAGCAAAGATAGCAATCAGCCCCAGCATTTT. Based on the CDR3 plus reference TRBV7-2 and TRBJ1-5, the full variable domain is GAGVSQSPSNKVTEKGKDVELRCDPISGHTALYWYRQSLGQGLEFLIYFQGNSAPDKSGLPSDRFSAERTGGSVSTLTIQRTQQEDSAVYLCASSKDSNQPQHFGDGTRLSIL.

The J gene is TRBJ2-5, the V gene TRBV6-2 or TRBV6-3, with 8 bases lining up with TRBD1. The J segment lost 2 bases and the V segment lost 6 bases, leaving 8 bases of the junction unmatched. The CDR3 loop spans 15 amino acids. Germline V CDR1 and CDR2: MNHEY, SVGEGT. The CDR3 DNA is TGTGCCAGCAGCGTGGACAGGGTGAGGCAAGAGACCCAGTACTTC. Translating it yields CASSVDRVRQETQYF.

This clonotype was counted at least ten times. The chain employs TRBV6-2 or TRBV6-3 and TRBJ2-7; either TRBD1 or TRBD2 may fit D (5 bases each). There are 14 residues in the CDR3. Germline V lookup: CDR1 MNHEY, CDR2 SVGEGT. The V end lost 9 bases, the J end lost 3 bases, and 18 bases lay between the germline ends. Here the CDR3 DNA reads TGTGCCAGGGTCACGGGGCGACTACACTACGAGCAGTACTTC. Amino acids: CARVTGRLHYEQYF.

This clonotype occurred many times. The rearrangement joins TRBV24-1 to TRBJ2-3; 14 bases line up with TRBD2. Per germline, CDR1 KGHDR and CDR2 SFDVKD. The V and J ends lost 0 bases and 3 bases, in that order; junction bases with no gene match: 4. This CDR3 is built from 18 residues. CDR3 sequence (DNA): TGTGCCACCAGTGATTTGCATGGGACTAGCGGGAGTACAGATACGCAGTATTTT. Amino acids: CATSDLHGTSGSTDTQYF.

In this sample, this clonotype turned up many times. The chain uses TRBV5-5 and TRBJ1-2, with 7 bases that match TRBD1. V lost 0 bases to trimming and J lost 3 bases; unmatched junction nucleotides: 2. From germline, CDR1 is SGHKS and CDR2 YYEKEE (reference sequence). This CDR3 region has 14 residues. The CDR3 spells CASSLVQGDYGYTF. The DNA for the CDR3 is TGTGCCAGCAGCTTGGTCCAGGGGGACTATGGCTACACCTTC.

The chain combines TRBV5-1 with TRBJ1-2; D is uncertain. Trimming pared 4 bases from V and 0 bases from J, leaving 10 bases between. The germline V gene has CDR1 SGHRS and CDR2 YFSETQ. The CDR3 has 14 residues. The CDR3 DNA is TGCGCCAGCAGCCAGGCCCAAGCTAACTATGGCTACACCTTC. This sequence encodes CASSQAQANYGYTF.

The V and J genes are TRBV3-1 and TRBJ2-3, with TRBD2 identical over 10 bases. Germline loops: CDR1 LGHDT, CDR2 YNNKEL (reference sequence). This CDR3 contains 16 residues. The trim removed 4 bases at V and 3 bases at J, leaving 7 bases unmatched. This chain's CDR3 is CASSPDSGGLTDTQYF. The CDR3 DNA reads TGTGCCAGCAGCCCAGATAGCGGGGGGCTGACAGATACGCAGTATTTT.

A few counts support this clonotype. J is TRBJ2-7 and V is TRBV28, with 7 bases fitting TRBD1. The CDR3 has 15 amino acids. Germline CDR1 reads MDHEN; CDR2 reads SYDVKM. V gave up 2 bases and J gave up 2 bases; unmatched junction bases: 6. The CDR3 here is CASSLTRTGAYEQYF. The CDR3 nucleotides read TGTGCCAGCAGTTTAACCCGGACAGGAGCCTACGAGCAGTACTTC.

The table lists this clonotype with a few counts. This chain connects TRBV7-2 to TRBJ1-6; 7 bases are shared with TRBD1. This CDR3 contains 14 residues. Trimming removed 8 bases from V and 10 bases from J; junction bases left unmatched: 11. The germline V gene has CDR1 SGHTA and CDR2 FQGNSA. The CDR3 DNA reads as TGTGCCAGCTGCACCCAGGGGGGCGGATCACCCCTCCACTTT. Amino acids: CASCTQGGGSPLHF.